This T cell receptor (beta chain) appears in the sequencing data of a study of T-cell memory formation after mild COVID-19. Study background: The study found TCR clusters largely donor specific.

Germline V lookup: CDR1 SSHAT, CDR2 FNYEAQ (reference sequence). The CDR3 spans 13 residues. Notes on this clonotype: The junction differs from germline at one of its ends, possibly a read error.

TCR alpha and TCR beta cDNA libraries carrying sample barcodes and UMIs came from 5'RACE with constant-segment primers. TCRdb re-called the 5' RACE reads with MiXCR, one entry per CDR3 protein. The sample holds around 340,000 distinct CDR3 sequences, 21% seen once. This TCR derives from an adult woman who had mild COVID-19 (a few samples of this study predate the infection). Cell type and time point are not known. Source material: PBMCs or a T cell subset sorted from them (not recorded which). V is TRBV7-7 and J is TRBJ2-1; TRBD2 might be the D (5 bases). Here the CDR3 DNA reads TGTGCTAGCAGCTTAGACGGGGACAATGAGCAGTTCTTC. This codes for CASSLDGDNEQFF.